This TCR beta chain was retrieved from a study of identical twins. The CDR3 has 16 residues. Germline CDR1 is MGHRA and CDR2 is YSYEKL. V lost 4 bases to trimming and J lost 0 bases, with 16 bases between them. TCRdb reprocessed the 5' RACE reads via MiXCR and lists one record per CDR3 protein. Seen here are around 490,000 distinct CDR3 sequences, nearly 15% observed once, and the top ten hold nearly 0.45%. The table lists this clonotype with a few counts. What it binds is not known. Findings and caveats of the study: Conclusions rested on cross-sectional statistics rather than following the same donors. While abundant cord blood beta clonotypes carried fewer insertions, memory repertoires showed no such pattern. Zero-insertion results could be subject to partial confounding by invariant MAIT and iNKT cells.

These data were also filed under a second study, of yellow fever vaccine responses in identical twins.

Material: CD4+ T cells sorted from blood. This clonotype originated in a woman aged 18-35 years in good health. This chain links TRBV4-1 with TRBJ2-7; possible D gene TRBD1, 7 bases. The CDR3 DNA follows: TGCGCCAGCAGCCGGGGGGACAGTTCCATCTCCTACGAGCAGTACTTC. Translated, it gives CASSRGDSSISYEQYF.